The rows below give T cell receptor beta chains drawn from one sample of a study of regulatory T cells in long-lasting Graves disease. TCRdb itself ran the multiplex PCR reads through MiXCR, one entry per CDR3 protein. Of around 250,000 distinct CDR3 sequences in the sample, 20% were seen once. This specimen was peripheral blood mononuclear cells (PBMCs), taken at new diagnosis, from a patient treated with antithyroid drugs. These receptors originate from a female donor with Graves disease. The CDR3 runs from the conserved cysteine through the conserved F or W. A D gene is named only where the DNA matches it firmly. Clone sizes are given selectively: once, few, many, or a class where the clone is expanded.

>TRBV7-3|.|TRBJ1-1|many
TGTGCCAGCAGTCCGGTCTCGAACACTGAAGCTTTCTTT
CASSPVSNTEAFF
>TRBV12-3/TRBV12-4|TRBD1|TRBJ1-1|many
TGTGCCAGCAGCAGGGGGGGTGCCACTGAAGCTTTCTTT
CASSRGGATEAFF
>TRBV29-1|TRBD1|TRBJ1-2|many
TGCAGCGTTTGGACAGGCATTGGGTATGGCTACACCTTC
CSVWTGIGYGYTF
>TRBV7-2|.|TRBJ2-5|.
TGTGCCAGCAGCTTAGCCCGACATGATCGGGAGACCCAGTACTTC
CASSLARHDRETQYF
>TRBV7-2|.|TRBJ2-7|many
TGTGCCAGCAGCGACACTGGGCAGGGCTCCTACGAGCAGTACTTC
CASSDTGQGSYEQYF
>TRBV7-9|TRBD1|TRBJ1-2|many
TGTGCCAGCAGCTTCGGGACAGGGGGCATTTCCGGCTACACCTTC
CASSFGTGGISGYTF
>TRBV5-5|TRBD1|TRBJ2-7|.
TGTGCCAGCAGCCCCGACGGGACAGGCCGATCATCCTACGAGCAGTACTTC
CASSPDGTGRSSYEQYF
>TRBV15|TRBD2|TRBJ2-3|many
TGTGCCACCAGCGGGCTAGCGGGAGGGCCCGGAGGAGATACGCAGTATTTT
CATSGLAGGPGGDTQYF
>TRBV4-3|TRBD1|TRBJ2-7|many
TGCGCCAGCAGCCAAGGCGGGACAGGGCTTCGCGAGCAGTACTTC
CASSQGGTGLREQYF
>TRBV20-1|.|TRBJ2-5|many
TGCAGTGCTAGCCCCGGTTCGCCAAGCAAAGAGACCCAGTACTTC
CSASPGSPSKETQYF
>TRBV19|TRBD2|TRBJ2-5|.
TGTGCCAGTAGTGTTAGCGGGGGAGGGGAGACCCAGTACTTC
CASSVSGGGETQYF
>TRBV19|.|TRBJ1-1|.
TGTGCCAGTAGTATTGGGTTCAGCATGAACACTGAAGCTTTCTTT
CASSIGFSMNTEAFF
>TRBV3-1|.|TRBJ2-7|many
TGTGCCAGCAGTCAAACTAGACACTCATCGGGGGAGCAGTACTTC
CASSQTRHSSGEQYF
>TRBV3-1|.|TRBJ2-7|many
TGTGCCAGCAGCAAAAAGCCAGTCCCTCACGAGCAGTACTTC
CASSKKPVPHEQYF
>TRBV3-1|.|TRBJ1-1|many
TGTGCCAGCAGCCCCAACAGGGACAACACTGAAGCTTTCTTT
CASSPNRDNTEAFF
>TRBV28|.|TRBJ2-7|few
TGTGCCAGCAGTTTATTTGGCTCGTCCGAGCAGTACTTC
CASSLFGSSEQYF
>TRBV19|TRBD1|TRBJ1-5|few
TGTGCCAGTCGGACAGGGACAAATCAGCCCCAGCATTTT
CASRTGTNQPQHF
>TRBV7-2|TRBD2|TRBJ2-5|.
TGTGCCAGCAGCTTACGGGAGGGCGGGGAGACCCAGTACTTC
CASSLREGGETQYF
>TRBV12-3/TRBV12-4|TRBD1|TRBJ2-3|many
TGTGCCAGCAGTTTTTCTTCCCTCGGACAGGGTGAAGCGGCAGATACGCAGTATTTT
CASSFSSLGQGEAADTQYF
>TRBV12-3/TRBV12-4|TRBD2|TRBJ2-2|.
TGTGCCAGCAGCTTCGGACTAGCGGGAGACACCGGGGAGCTGTTTTTT
CASSFGLAGDTGELFF
>TRBV19|TRBD1|TRBJ2-3|.
TGTGCCAGTAGTAGACAGGGAAGCACAGATACGCAGTATTTT
CASSRQGSTDTQYF
>TRBV18|.|TRBJ1-6|.
TGTGCCAGCCCACCAATGGGTATAAGGGAGTCACCCCTCCACTTT
CASPPMGIRESPLHF
>TRBV10-2|TRBD1|TRBJ2-5|.
TGCGCCAGCAGTGAGAACAGGGGGCTAGAGACCCAGTACTTC
CASSENRGLETQYF
>TRBV7-2|.|TRBJ1-5|many
TGTGCCAGCAGCTTATTTGTAAGCAGTCAGCCCCAGCATTTT
CASSLFVSSQPQHF
>TRBV20-1|.|TRBJ2-7|.
TGCAGTGCTAGATCAAGGCTCGGCCACTCCTACGAGCAGTACTTC
CSARSRLGHSYEQYF
>TRBV19|TRBD1|TRBJ2-5|.
TGTGCCAGTAGTAAGACAGGGGGTGCCGATCGGCAAGAGACCCAGTACTTC
CASSKTGGADRQETQYF
>TRBV11-2|.|TRBJ1-2|.
TGTGCCAGCAGCTTAGTCGGGACGTCCTATGGCTACACCTTC
CASSLVGTSYGYTF
>TRBV20-1|TRBD1|TRBJ1-2|many
TGCAGTGCTAGAGAGGACAGGGACGGCTACACCTTC
CSAREDRDGYTF
>TRBV10-3|.|TRBJ2-5|many
TGTGCCATCAGTCCGACTAGGGGGTCGCGGGAGACCCAGTACTTC
CAISPTRGSRETQYF
>TRBV28|.|TRBJ1-6|.
TGTGCCAGCACCTCATTCCCAGGTTTAAATTCACCCCTCCACTTT
CASTSFPGLNSPLHF
>TRBV4-3|.|TRBJ2-5|few
TGCGCCAGCAGTCCCCGGTTAGTGGAGACCCAGTACTTC
CASSPRLVETQYF
>TRBV3-1|TRBD1|TRBJ1-1|many
TGTGCCAGCAGCCAAGGACGGGACAGATGGGCTTTCTTT
CASSQGRDRWAFF
>TRBV19|.|TRBJ1-6|many
TGTGCCAGTAGTGGCCAGGGGTACTCACCCCTCCACTTT
CASSGQGYSPLHF
>TRBV18|.|TRBJ1-2|.
TGTGCCAGCTCACCACCCCAGGCACCAGGGTATGGCTACACCTTC
CASSPPQAPGYGYTF
>TRBV5-4|.|TRBJ2-4|many
TGTGCCAGCAGCTCCCTGAACATTCAGTACTTC
CASSSLNIQYF
>TRBV12-3/TRBV12-4|TRBD2|TRBJ2-7|many
TGTGCCAGCAAAAGACTAGCGGGAGGTCACGAGCAGTACTTC
CASKRLAGGHEQYF
>TRBV5-5|.|TRBJ2-5|.
TGTGCCAGCAGCTTTCAGGGGATTAGGGAGACCCAGTACTTC
CASSFQGIRETQYF
>TRBV10-3|TRBD1|TRBJ2-3|few
TGTGCCATCAGAGACGGGACAGCCAAAAGCACAGATACGCAGTATTTT
CAIRDGTAKSTDTQYF
>TRBV10-1|.|TRBJ2-1|many
TGCGCCAGCAGTGGAGGGCCCCACAATGAGCAGTTCTTC
CASSGGPHNEQFF
>TRBV29-1|.|TRBJ2-7|many
TGCAGCGTTGGACGCCTTCGGTCTAGCTCCTACGAGCAGTACTTC
CSVGRLRSSSYEQYF
>TRBV6-1|TRBD2|TRBJ2-5|many
TGTGCCAGCAGCCGAGGACTAGCGGGGGGACAAGAGACCCAGTACTTC
CASSRGLAGGQETQYF
>TRBV15|.|TRBJ1-6|.
TGTGCCACCAGCAGAGATATTTCTGACTCACCCCTCCACTTT
CATSRDISDSPLHF
>TRBV7-2|.|TRBJ1-2|many
TGTGCCAGCAGCTTATTTTTCGGCCAGGCGAACTATGGCTACACCTTC
CASSLFFGQANYGYTF
>TRBV19|.|TRBJ1-5|few
TGTGCCGGTAGTGTAAATAGCAATCAGCCCCAGCATTTT
CAGSVNSNQPQHF
>TRBV6-2/TRBV6-3|.|TRBJ1-2|many
TGTGCCAGCAGAGCAAGACTCGAAGGTTCGCGTGGCTACACCTTC
CASRARLEGSRGYTF
>TRBV3-1|.|TRBJ1-4|.
TGTGCCAGCAGCCAATTCTCCCAGGGGACGACTAAGGAAAAACTGTTTTTT
CASSQFSQGTTKEKLFF
>TRBV5-5|.|TRBJ1-4|many
TGTGCCAGCAGCTTGGTCAGGGAGGGTGAAAAACTGTTTTTT
CASSLVREGEKLFF
>TRBV19|TRBD1|TRBJ1-6|few
TGTGCCAGTAGTACGACCGGGACAGGGGACTCACCCCTCCACTTT
CASSTTGTGDSPLHF
>TRBV5-5|.|TRBJ1-1|many
TGTGCCAGCAGCTTGCATGGAGCATCTGGGGACACTGAAGCTTTCTTT
CASSLHGASGDTEAFF
>TRBV19|TRBD1|TRBJ1-2|many
TGTGCCAGTAGTATAGGACCGGGACAGGGCAACTCTAACTATGGCTACACCTTC
CASSIGPGQGNSNYGYTF
>TRBV7-2|TRBD1|TRBJ1-2|few
TGTGCCAGCAGCTTCCGCCCAGGGGGCGACTATGGCTACACCTTC
CASSFRPGGDYGYTF
>TRBV27|TRBD1|TRBJ2-3|many
TGTGCCAGCCCTTGGGACAGGGGGATAGGAGATACGCAGTATTTT
CASPWDRGIGDTQYF
>TRBV11-3|TRBD1|TRBJ2-1|.
TGTGCCAGCAGCTTAATACAGGGGGCCGACGATGAGCAGTTCTTC
CASSLIQGADDEQFF
>TRBV6-5|TRBD1|TRBJ2-7|many
TGTGCCAGCAGTTACTCGACAGGGCCCGAGCAGTACTTC
CASSYSTGPEQYF
>TRBV20-1|TRBD1|TRBJ1-5|many
TGCAGTGCCTCCGGGACAGAGAACCTCGTGAGTCAGCCCCAGCATTTT
CSASGTENLVSQPQHF
>TRBV5-1|.|TRBJ2-4|many
TGCGCCAGCAGCTTGGACCCTGGGCGGATAGCCAAAAACATTCAGTACTTC
CASSLDPGRIAKNIQYF
>TRBV11-1|.|TRBJ1-1|many
TGTGCCAGCAGCTTAGCGTCTAATACTGAAGCTTTCTTT
CASSLASNTEAFF
>TRBV5-1|TRBD1|TRBJ2-5|many
TGCGCCAGCAGCCCTGGAACAGGGGGAGAAGCGGGTCGTAAGGAGACCCAGTACTTC
CASSPGTGGEAGRKETQYF
>TRBV7-3|.|TRBJ2-5|many
TGTGCCAGCAGCCGAGCCGCGACCGGGCAAGAGACCCAGTACTTC
CASSRAATGQETQYF
>TRBV7-9|.|TRBJ1-1|many
TGTGCCAGCAGCTTTGAGGGGGAAACTGAAGCTTTCTTT
CASSFEGETEAFF